A few counts support the clone carrying this T cell receptor beta chain. Its antigen is unidentified. This record belongs to a study of molecular identifiers for immune sequencing clone quantification. Whole-study findings and limits: Spiked Jurkat TCR RNA originating from one cell could reportedly be identified amid approximately 950,000 naive cells.

Between the trimmed V and J ends, which lost 5 bases and 8 bases, there was a span of 21 bases. CDR3 size: 15 residues. Germline lookup yields CDR1 MGHRA and CDR2 YSYEKL. TCRdb re-derived calls from the PCR reads in MiXCR, one entry per CDR3 protein. The sample contains hundreds of thousands of distinct CDR3 sequences, approximately 24% of which appear only once. The specimen sequenced was naive CD8+ T cells from blood, with Jurkat cell RNA spiked in. The subset: FACS-sorted CD8+CD4-CCR7+CD45RA+ naive T cells. The rearrangement links TRBV4-1 to TRBJ1-2, with a tentative D call TRBD1 (5 bases). The clonotype was recovered from a human donor in good health. Some libraries in this study had Jurkat cell RNA spiked in. The chain's CDR3 is CASSTSWGPMSGYTF. As DNA, the CDR3 is TGCGCCAGCAGCACGTCCTGGGGCCCTATGAGCGGCTACACCTTC.